A selection of T cell receptor beta chains follows, all from one sample in a study of cytomegalovirus exposure and HLA in healthy donors. The table came from immunoSEQ multiplex PCR; TCRdb's copy has only in-frame clones and leaves some out. The sample lists about 98,000 clones, under 80% occurring once. The sample was PBMCs. The origin of the receptors is a human donor in good health. CDR3s include the opening cysteine and the closing phenylalanine or tryptophan. A D gene is named only where the DNA matches it firmly. The listing skips clone size in some rows; elsewhere it reads once, few, many or a size class.

j_gene	abundance	d_gene	v_gene	CDR3aa	CDR3nt
TRBJ2-6	.	.	TRBV4-3	CASSQDSGQVSGANVLTF	TGCGCCAGCAGCCAAGATTCGGGACAAGTCTCTGGGGCCAACGTCCTGACTTTC
TRBJ1-6	.	.	TRBV7-2	CASSLVGLRNSPLHF	TGTGCCAGCAGCTTAGTGGGACTGAGAAATTCACCCCTCCACTTT
TRBJ1-2	once	.	TRBV10-2	CASSRGGDYGYTF	TGCGCCAGCAGTAGGGGAGGGGACTATGGCTACACCTTC
TRBJ2-7	.	TRBD2	TRBV30	CAWSVRLAGGPYEQYF	TGTGCCTGGAGTGTACGACTAGCGGGAGGGCCCTACGAGCAGTACTTC
TRBJ2-3	.	.	TRBV5-1	CASSLVVADRTDTQYF	TGCGCCAGCAGCTTGGTTGTAGCGGATCGCACAGATACGCAGTATTTT
TRBJ2-7	.	.	TRBV7-2	CASSSVYEQYF	TGTGCCAGCAGCTCAGTCTACGAGCAGTACTTC
TRBJ1-5	.	.	TRBV19	CASRDTGGNQPQHF	TGTGCCAGTAGGGACACTGGAGGCAATCAGCCCCAGCATTTT
TRBJ2-3	.	.	TRBV2	CASSEYERGTDTQYF	TGTGCCAGCAGTGAATACGAGCGGGGCACAGATACGCAGTATTTT
TRBJ2-6	.	TRBD2	TRBV18	CASSPGLAGGQSGANVLTF	TGTGCCAGCTCACCTGGCCTAGCGGGGGGACAATCTGGGGCCAACGTCCTGACTTTC
TRBJ1-2	.	TRBD1	TRBV5-1	CASSPGAQTGTGGYTF	TGCGCCAGCAGCCCGGGGGCCCAGACAGGGACGGGTGGCTACACCTTC
TRBJ2-7	.	TRBD1	TRBV7-9	CASSRPGQGFREQYF	TGTGCCAGCAGCCGCCCGGGACAGGGTTTTCGCGAGCAGTACTTC
TRBJ1-6	.	.	TRBV5-1	CASSLEASRPLHF	TGCGCCAGCAGCTTGGAAGCAAGCCGACCCCTCCACTTT
TRBJ2-6	.	.	TRBV30	CAWESGANVLTF	TGTGCCTGGGAGTCTGGGGCCAACGTCCTGACTTTC
TRBJ1-4	.	TRBD1	TRBV23-1	CASSQTHRPGQDYEKLFF	TGCGCCAGCAGTCAAACTCACAGACCGGGACAGGATTATGAAAAACTGTTTTTT
TRBJ2-1	.	TRBD1	TRBV19	CASSIWQGARNEQFF	TGTGCCAGTAGTATCTGGCAGGGGGCCCGCAATGAGCAGTTCTTC
TRBJ1-1	.	TRBD1	TRBV5-1	CASSLGDRVTEAFF	TGCGCCAGCAGCTTGGGGGACAGGGTCACTGAAGCCTTCTTT
TRBJ2-5	.	TRBD1	TRBV10-3	CAIRQTGIGETQYF	TGTGCCATCAGACAGACAGGGATCGGAGAGACCCAGTACTTC
TRBJ1-6	few	.	TRBV4-1	CASSQELEGANSPLHF	TGCGCCAGCAGCCAAGAACTGGAGGGAGCCAATTCACCCCTCCACTTT
TRBJ2-3	.	.	TRBV9	CASSTRGGGPTDTQYF	TGTGCCAGCAGCACAAGGGGGGGAGGGCCGACAGATACGCAGTATTTT
TRBJ2-2	few	TRBD2	TRBV19	CASSGGGVAYELFF	TGTGCCAGTAGTGGCGGGGGGGTCGCATATGAACTGTTTTTT
TRBJ2-2	.	TRBD2	TRBV14	CASSGLVNTGELFF	TGTGCCAGCAGTGGACTAGTCAACACCGGGGAGCTGTTTTTT
TRBJ2-1	.	.	TRBV5-1	CASSREIADRSYNEQFF	TGCGCCAGCAGCAGAGAAATAGCGGACCGCTCCTACAATGAGCAGTTCTTC
TRBJ1-6	.	TRBD1	TRBV18	CASSPTPDRGYNSPLHF	TGTGCCAGCTCACCGACCCCCGACAGGGGTTACAATTCACCCCTCCACTTT
TRBJ1-2	.	TRBD1	TRBV14	CASSQDHSGGYGYTF	TGTGCCAGCAGCCAAGATCATTCAGGGGGCTATGGCTACACCTTC